The rows below give T cell receptor beta chains drawn from one sample of a study of early T cells in non-severe SARS-CoV-2 infection. TCRdb processed the 5' RACE reads anew with MiXCR; each CDR3 protein has one entry. This table has about 25,000 distinct CDR3 sequences, around 4.8% appearing once. Sequenced sample: whole blood. The receptors were gathered from an adult who was a healthcare worker with PCR-confirmed SARS-CoV-2 infection or an uninfected control (not recorded which). CDR3s leave out the opening cysteine and the closing phenylalanine or tryptophan.

J: TRBJ2-3; V: TRBV12-3/TRBV12-4; CDR3: ASSFGGTTDTQY
J: TRBJ2-5; V: TRBV7-9; CDR3: ASSLKLAEETQY
J: TRBJ1-1; V: TRBV11-2; CDR3: ASSFRGPLGTEAF
J: TRBJ2-7; V: TRBV6-1; CDR3: ASMPRDSSYEQY
J: TRBJ1-5; V: TRBV12-5; CDR3: ASVLVAGGPYSNQPQH
J: TRBJ1-2; V: TRBV12-3/TRBV12-4; CDR3: ASSRNSGAGLYGYT
J: TRBJ2-7; V: TRBV28; CDR3: ASRILTTSGSYEQY
J: TRBJ2-7; V: TRBV3-1; CDR3: ASSQAPGPYEQY
J: TRBJ2-1; V: TRBV14; CDR3: ASSRRGGIPYNEQF
J: TRBJ2-6; V: TRBV28; CDR3: ASRPFSGANVLT
J: TRBJ2-1; V: TRBV11-2; CDR3: ASSFLGTGVGYNEQF
J: TRBJ2-3; V: TRBV10-3; CDR3: AISDVGPNRGDTQY
J: TRBJ2-5; V: TRBV5-1; CDR3: ASSLAVGDGEETQY
J: TRBJ1-5; V: TRBV7-2; CDR3: ASSSSLFRAQPQH
J: TRBJ1-6; V: TRBV9; CDR3: ASSVGGVNNSPLH
J: TRBJ2-7; V: TRBV7-6; CDR3: ASSLAGDRAYEQY
J: TRBJ2-5; V: TRBV18; CDR3: ASSPQGPGETQY
J: TRBJ2-2; V: TRBV29-1; CDR3: SVNRGPGELF
J: TRBJ1-5; V: TRBV18; CDR3: ASSTGGQGGNQPQH
J: TRBJ2-7; V: TRBV7-9; CDR3: ASTDSGGREQY
J: TRBJ2-7; V: TRBV2; CDR3: ASRFSDEQY
J: TRBJ2-1; V: TRBV24-1; CDR3: ATSLAGYNEQF
J: TRBJ2-1; V: TRBV14; CDR3: ASRTSGSLNEQF
J: TRBJ1-4; V: TRBV9; CDR3: ASSAGQGIEKLF
J: TRBJ1-6; V: TRBV19; CDR3: ASSIAWGNNSPLH
J: TRBJ2-7; V: TRBV3-1; CDR3: ASRLGVSYEQY